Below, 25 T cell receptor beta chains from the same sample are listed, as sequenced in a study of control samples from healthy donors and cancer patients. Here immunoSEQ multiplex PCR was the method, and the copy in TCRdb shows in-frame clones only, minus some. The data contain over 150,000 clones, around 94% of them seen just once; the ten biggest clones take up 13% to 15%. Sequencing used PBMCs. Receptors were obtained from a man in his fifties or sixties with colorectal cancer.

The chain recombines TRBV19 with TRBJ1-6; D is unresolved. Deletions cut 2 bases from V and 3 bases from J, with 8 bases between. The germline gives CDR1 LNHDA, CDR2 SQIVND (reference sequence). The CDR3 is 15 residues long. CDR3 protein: CASSISADYNSPLHF. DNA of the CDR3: TGTGCCAGTAGTATATCAGCTGACTATAATTCACCCCTCCACTTT.

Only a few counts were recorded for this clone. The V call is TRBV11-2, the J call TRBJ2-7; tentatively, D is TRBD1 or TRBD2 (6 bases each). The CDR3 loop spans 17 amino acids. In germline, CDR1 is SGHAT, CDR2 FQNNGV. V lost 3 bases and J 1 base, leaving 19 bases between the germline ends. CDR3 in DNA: TGTGCCAGCAGCTTCCCTCCGGGGGCGGGGAAATCCTACGAGCAGTACTTC. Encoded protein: CASSFPPGAGKSYEQYF.

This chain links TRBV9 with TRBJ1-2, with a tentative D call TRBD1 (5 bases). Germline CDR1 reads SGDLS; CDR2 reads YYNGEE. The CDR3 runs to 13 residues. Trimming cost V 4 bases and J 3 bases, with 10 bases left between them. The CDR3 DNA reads TGTGCCAGCAGCCAAGGGACGGACTATGGCTACACCTTC. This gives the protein CASSQGTDYGYTF.

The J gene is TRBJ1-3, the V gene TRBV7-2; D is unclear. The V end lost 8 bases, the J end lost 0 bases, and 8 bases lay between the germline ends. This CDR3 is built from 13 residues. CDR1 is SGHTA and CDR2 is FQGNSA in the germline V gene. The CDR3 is CASSEVSGNTIYF. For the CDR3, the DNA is TGTGCCAGCTCCGAGGTCTCTGGAAACACCATATATTTT.

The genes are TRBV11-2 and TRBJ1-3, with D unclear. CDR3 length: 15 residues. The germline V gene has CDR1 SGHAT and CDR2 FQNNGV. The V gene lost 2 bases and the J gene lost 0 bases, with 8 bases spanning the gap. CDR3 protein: CASSLWRSSGNTIYF. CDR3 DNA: TGTGCCAGCAGCTTATGGCGGAGCTCTGGAAACACCATATATTTT.

CDR3 protein: CASSQGAAGGQETQYF. The CDR3 nucleotides are TGCGCCAGCAGCCAAGGGGCAGCGGGGGGGCAAGAGACCCAGTACTTC. The J gene is TRBJ2-5, the V gene TRBV4-1, with 10 bases that match TRBD2. Germline V CDR1 and CDR2: MGHRA, YSYEKL. This CDR3 is 16 amino acids long. V gave up 1 base and J gave up 2 bases; unmatched junction bases: 4.

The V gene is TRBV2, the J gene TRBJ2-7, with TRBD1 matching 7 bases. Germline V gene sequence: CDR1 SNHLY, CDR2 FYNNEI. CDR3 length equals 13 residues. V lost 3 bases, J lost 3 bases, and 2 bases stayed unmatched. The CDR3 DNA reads TGTGCCAGCAGTGACGACAGGGTCTACGAGCAGTACTTC. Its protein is CASSDDRVYEQYF.

The CDR3 DNA reads TGTGCCAGCAGTCGGGACAGGACCCGGGCCAACGTCCTGACTTTC. This sequence encodes CASSRDRTRANVLTF. V is TRBV14 and J is TRBJ2-6, with 8 bases lining up with TRBD1. The CDR3 has 15 amino acids. The V segment lost 6 bases and the J segment 5 bases; nucleotides outside the gene matches: 6. CDR1 and CDR2 (germline): SGHDN, FVKESK. The full variable domain, with the rest looked up from reference TRBV14 and TRBJ2-6, is EAGVTQFPSHSVIEKGQTVTLRCDPISGHDNLYWYRRVMGKEIKFLLHFVKESKQDESGMPNNRFLAERTGGTYSTLKVQPAELEDSGVYFCASSRDRTRANVLTFGAGSRLTVL.

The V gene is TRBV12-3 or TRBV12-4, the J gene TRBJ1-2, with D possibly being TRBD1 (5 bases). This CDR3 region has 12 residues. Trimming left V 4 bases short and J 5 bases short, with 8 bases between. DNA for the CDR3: TGTGCCAGCAGTTCAGGGAAGTATGGCTACACCTTC. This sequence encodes CASSSGKYGYTF.

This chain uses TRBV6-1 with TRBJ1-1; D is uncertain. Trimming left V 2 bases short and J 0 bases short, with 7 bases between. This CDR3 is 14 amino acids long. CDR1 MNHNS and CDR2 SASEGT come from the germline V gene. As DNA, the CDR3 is TGTGCCAGCAGTGAACAAAACATGAACACTGAAGCTTTCTTT. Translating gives CASSEQNMNTEAFF.

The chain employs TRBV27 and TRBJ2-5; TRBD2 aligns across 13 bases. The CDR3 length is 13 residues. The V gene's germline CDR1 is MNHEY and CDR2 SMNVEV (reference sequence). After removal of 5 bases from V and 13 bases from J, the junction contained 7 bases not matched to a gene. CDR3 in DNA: TGTGCCAGCAGTCCCGGACTAGCGGGGGCCTCGTACTTC. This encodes CASSPGLAGASYF.

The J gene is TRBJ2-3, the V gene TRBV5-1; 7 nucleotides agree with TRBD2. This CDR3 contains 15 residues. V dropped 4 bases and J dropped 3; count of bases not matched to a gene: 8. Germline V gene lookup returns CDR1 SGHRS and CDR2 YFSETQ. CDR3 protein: CASSLLGRGTDTQYF. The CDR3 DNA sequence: TGCGCCAGCAGCCTCCTTGGGCGGGGGACAGATACGCAGTATTTT.

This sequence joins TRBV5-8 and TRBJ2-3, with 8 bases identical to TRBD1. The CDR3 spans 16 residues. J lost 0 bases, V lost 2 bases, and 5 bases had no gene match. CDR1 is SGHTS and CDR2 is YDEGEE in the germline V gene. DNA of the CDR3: TGTGCCAGCAGCTTCGGACAGGGCGCTAGCACAGATACGCAGTATTTT. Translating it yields CASSFGQGASTDTQYF.

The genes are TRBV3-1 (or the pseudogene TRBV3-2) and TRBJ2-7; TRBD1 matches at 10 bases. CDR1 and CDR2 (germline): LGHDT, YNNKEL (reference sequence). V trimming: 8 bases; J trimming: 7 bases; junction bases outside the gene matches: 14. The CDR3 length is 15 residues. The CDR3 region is CASRRGGQGNWEQYF. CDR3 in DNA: TGTGCCAGCCGAAGGGGGGGACAGGGGAATTGGGAGCAGTACTTC.

The CDR3 protein is CASTVGTAQETQYF. The CDR3 DNA follows: TGTGCCAGCACCGTTGGGACGGCACAAGAGACCCAGTACTTC. V is TRBV7-2 and J is TRBJ2-5; D is tentatively TRBD1 or TRBD2 (5 bases each). The V gene's germline CDR1 is SGHTA and CDR2 FQGNSA. V dropped 7 bases and J dropped 2 bases, with 14 bases sitting between them. The CDR3 runs to 14 residues.

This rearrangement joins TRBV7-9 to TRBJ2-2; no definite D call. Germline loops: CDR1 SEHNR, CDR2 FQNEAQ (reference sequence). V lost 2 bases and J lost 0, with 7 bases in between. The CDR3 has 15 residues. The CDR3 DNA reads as TGTGCCAGCAGCTTAACGTCCACGAACACCGGGGAGCTGTTTTTT. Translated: CASSLTSTNTGELFF.

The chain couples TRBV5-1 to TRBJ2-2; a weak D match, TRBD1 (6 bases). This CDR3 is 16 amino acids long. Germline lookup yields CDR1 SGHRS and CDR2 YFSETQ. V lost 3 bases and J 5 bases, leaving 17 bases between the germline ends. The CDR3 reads CASSSQGLSRTGELFF. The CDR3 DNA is TGCGCCAGCAGCTCACAGGGCTTGAGTAGGACCGGGGAGCTGTTTTTT.

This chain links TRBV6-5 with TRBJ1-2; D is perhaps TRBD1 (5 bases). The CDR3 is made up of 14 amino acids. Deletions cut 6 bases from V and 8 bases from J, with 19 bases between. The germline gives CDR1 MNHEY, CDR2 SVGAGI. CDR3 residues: CASSPKVGGGGYTF. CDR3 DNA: TGTGCCAGCAGCCCGAAGGTGGGGGGTGGAGGCTACACCTTC.

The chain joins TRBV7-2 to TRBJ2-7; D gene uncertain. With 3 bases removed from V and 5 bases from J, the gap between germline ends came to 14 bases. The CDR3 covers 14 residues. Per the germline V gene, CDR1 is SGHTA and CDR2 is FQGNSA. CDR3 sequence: CASSFIPGIHEQYF. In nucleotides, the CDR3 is TGTGCCAGCAGCTTCATTCCGGGTATCCACGAGCAGTACTTC.

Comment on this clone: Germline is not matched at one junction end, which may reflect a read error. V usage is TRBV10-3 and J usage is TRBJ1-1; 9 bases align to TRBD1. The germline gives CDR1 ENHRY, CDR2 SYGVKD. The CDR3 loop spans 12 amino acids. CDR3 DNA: TGTGCCATCAGTGGGGTGGACAGGGGTATAAACTTT. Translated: CAISGVDRGINF.

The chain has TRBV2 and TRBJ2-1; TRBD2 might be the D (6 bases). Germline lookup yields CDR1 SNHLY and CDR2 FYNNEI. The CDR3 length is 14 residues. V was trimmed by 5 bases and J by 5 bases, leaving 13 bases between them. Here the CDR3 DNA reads TGTGCCAGCAGTCTCGGGACTCTCAACAATGAGCAGTTCTTC. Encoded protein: CASSLGTLNNEQFF. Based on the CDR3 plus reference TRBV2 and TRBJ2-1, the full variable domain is EPEVTQTPSHQVTQMGQEVILRCVPISNHLYFYWYRQILGQKVEFLVSFYNNEISEKSEIFDDQFSVERPDGSNFTLKIRSTKLEDSAMYFCASSLGTLNNEQFFGPGTRLTVL.

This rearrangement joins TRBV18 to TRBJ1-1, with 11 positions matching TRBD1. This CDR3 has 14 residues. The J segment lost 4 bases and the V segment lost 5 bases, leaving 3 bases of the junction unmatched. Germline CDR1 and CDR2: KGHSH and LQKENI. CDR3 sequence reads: CASSGTGGTTEAFF. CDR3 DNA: TGTGCCAGCTCAGGGACAGGGGGGACCACTGAAGCTTTCTTT.

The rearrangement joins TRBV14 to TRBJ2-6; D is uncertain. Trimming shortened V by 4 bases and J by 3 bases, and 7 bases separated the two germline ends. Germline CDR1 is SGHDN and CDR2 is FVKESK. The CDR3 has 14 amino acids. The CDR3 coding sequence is TGTGCCAGCAGCCGGTTAAGTGGGGCCAACGTCCTGACTTTC. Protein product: CASSRLSGANVLTF.

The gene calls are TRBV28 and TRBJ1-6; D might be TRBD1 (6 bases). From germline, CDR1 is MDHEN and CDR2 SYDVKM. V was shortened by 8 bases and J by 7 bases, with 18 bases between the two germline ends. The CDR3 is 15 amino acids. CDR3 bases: TGTGCCAGCTCCCCCCGGGGGCTTGGGAATTCACCCCTCCACTTT. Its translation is CASSPRGLGNSPLHF. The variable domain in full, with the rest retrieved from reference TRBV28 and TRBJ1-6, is DVKVTQSSRYLVKRTGEKVFLECVQDMDHENMFWYRQDPGLGLRLIYFSYDVKMKEKGDIPEGYSVSREKKERFSLILESASTNQTSMYLCASSPRGLGNSPLHFGNGTRLTVT.

The CDR3 sequence is CASSSSFGQGDYGYTF. In nucleotides, the CDR3 is TGTGCCAGTAGTAGTTCCTTCGGACAGGGGGACTATGGCTACACCTTC. The chain recombines TRBV19 with TRBJ1-2; 10 positions agree with TRBD1. J gave up 3 bases and V 4 bases, and 8 bases lay outside the gene matches. CDR1 and CDR2 (germline): LNHDA, SQIVND (reference sequence). The CDR3 runs to 16 residues.